This TCR beta chain was obtained from a study of cytomegalovirus exposure and HLA in healthy donors. PCR involved 60 Vbeta and 13 Jbeta primers. Some clones are missing from TCRdb's copy, which holds only in-frame ones; the method was immunoSEQ multiplex PCR. Among some 130,000 clones, roughly four fifths were seen once, and the ten largest hold 6% to 8.5%. The germline CDR1 and CDR2 sequences are SGDLS and YYNGEE. The CDR3 loop spans 16 amino acids. The germline V and J ends were trimmed by 4 bases and 3 bases, with 19 bases remaining between them. Study-level results: Associated with HLA alleles at 0.05 false discovery rate in a later analysis were 15,000 to 20,000 TCR beta sequences.

As concerns this clone: Its target is unknown.

Sequencing input: PBMCs. The chain recombines TRBV9 with TRBJ1-1; maybe TRBD1 (5 bases). The sequence derives from a man aged 30 to 45 in good health and CMV-seronegative. DNA for the CDR3: TGTGCCAGCAGCTCCCGCCAAACCGGGGGGGACACTGAAGCTTTCTTT. Translated: CASSSRQTGGDTEAFF.